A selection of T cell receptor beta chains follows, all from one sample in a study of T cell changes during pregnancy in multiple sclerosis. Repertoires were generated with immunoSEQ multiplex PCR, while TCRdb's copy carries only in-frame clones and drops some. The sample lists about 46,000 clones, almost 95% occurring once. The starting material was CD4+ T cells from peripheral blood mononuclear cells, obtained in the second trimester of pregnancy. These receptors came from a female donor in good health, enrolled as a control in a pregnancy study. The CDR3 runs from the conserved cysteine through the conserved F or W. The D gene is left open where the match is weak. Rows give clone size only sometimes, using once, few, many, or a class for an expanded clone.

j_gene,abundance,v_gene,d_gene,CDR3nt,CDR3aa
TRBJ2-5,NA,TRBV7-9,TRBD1,TGTGCCAGCAGTACAGGGGCACCCCTCCAAGAGACCCAGTACTTC,CASSTGAPLQETQYF
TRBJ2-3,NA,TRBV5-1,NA,TGCGCCAGCAGCTCGAGGCGTCAGGGGTCAACAGATACGCAGTATTTT,CASSSRRQGSTDTQYF
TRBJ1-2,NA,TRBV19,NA,TGTGCCAGTAGTATAGTAGGAGGGATTTATGGCTACACCTTC,CASSIVGGIYGYTF
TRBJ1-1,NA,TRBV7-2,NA,TGTGCCAGCAGCTTAGATCCCCCAGGGCGGGCTTTCTTT,CASSLDPPGRAFF
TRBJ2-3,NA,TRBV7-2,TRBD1,TGTGCCAGTACCCGACAGGGACGTGGAGATACGCAGTATTTT,CASTRQGRGDTQYF
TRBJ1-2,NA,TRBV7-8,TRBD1,TGTGCCAGCAGACCAGGACAGGGCTTCTATGGCTACACCTTC,CASRPGQGFYGYTF
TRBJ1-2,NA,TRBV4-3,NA,TGCGCCAGCAGCCCTAACCCCATCTATGGCTACACCTTC,CASSPNPIYGYTF
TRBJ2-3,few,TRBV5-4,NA,TGTGCCAGCAGCGGCAGATTTAGCACAGATACGCAGTATTTT,CASSGRFSTDTQYF
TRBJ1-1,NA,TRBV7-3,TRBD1,TGTGCCAGCAGCCAACAGGGGGCTGCGGGTGAAGCTTTCTTT,CASSQQGAAGEAFF
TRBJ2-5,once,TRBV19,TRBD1,TGTGCCACCGGACAGGGGGAAGAGACCCAGTACTTC,CATGQGEETQYF
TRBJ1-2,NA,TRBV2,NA,TGTGCCAGCAGTCTTAATGACAGAGTCAACGGCTACACCTTC,CASSLNDRVNGYTF
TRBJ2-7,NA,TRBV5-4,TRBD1,TGTGCCAGCAGCTTGCAGCAGGGGGCTCTGATAGGCGAGCAGTACTTC,CASSLQQGALIGEQYF
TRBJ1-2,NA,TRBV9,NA,TGTGCCAGCAGCGTAGATTTGGGCTCGCCTCGGGGCTACACCTTC,CASSVDLGSPRGYTF
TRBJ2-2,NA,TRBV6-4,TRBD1,TGTGCCAGCAGTGATGGCCAGGGGGCCGGGGAGCTGTTTTTT,CASSDGQGAGELFF
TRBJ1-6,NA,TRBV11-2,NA,TGTGCCAGCAGCTTAGAAAGGAGGGTTTCCTATAATTCACCCCTCCACTTT,CASSLERRVSYNSPLHF
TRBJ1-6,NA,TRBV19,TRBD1,TGTGCCAGTATCACAACGGATACGGGACAGGGGGCCAGCTCCTATAATTCACCCCTCCACTTT,CASITTDTGQGASSYNSPLHF
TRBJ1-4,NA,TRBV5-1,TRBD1,TGCGCCAGCAGCCTGGACAGGGTGAGCTCTTCGCCTGGTGAAAAACTGTTTTTT,CASSLDRVSSSPGEKLFF
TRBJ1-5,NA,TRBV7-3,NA,TGTGCCAGCAGCTTGGGCCCAAATCAGCCCCAGCATTTT,CASSLGPNQPQHF
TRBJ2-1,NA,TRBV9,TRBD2,TGTGCCAGCAGCGTAGGTCCCGGGGGGTATGAGCAGTTCTTC,CASSVGPGGYEQFF
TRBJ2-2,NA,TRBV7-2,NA,TGTGCCAGCAGCTTAGTCTACAGGCGCACCGGGGAGCTGTTTTTT,CASSLVYRRTGELFF
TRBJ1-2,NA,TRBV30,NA,TGTGCCTGGAGTAAGGGGGTGTCTGGCTATGGCTACACCTTC,CAWSKGVSGYGYTF
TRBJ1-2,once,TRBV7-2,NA,TGTGCCAGCAGCCTGGATGCAGACAGCCCCTGGGGCTACACCTTC,CASSLDADSPWGYTF
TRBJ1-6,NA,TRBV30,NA,TGTGCCTGGAACAGGGTTCGGTCACCCCTCCACTTT,CAWNRVRSPLHF
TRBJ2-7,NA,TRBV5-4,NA,TGTGCCAGCAGCACGGACAGTTTGGGAGAGCAGTACTTC,CASSTDSLGEQYF
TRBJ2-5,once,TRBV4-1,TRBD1,TGCGCCAGCAGCCAATATCGGGACAGGGAAGAGACCCAGTACTTC,CASSQYRDREETQYF
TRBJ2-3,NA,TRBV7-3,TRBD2,TGTGCCAGCAGCTTAGCAGCGGGGGGTCAGGATACGCAGTATTTT,CASSLAAGGQDTQYF
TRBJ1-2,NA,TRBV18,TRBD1,TGTGCCAGCTCAGGGGGACAGGACTATGGCTACACCTTC,CASSGGQDYGYTF
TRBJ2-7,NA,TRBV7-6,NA,TGTGCCAGCAGCCCGGGGGAGGCAGGGGGACGGGAGCAGTACTTC,CASSPGEAGGREQYF
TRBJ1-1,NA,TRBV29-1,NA,TGCAGCGTTGACAGAGGCCGGTTCACTGAAGCTTTCTTT,CSVDRGRFTEAFF
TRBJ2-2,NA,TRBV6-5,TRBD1,TGTGCCAGCAGAAAGGGACAGGGTAGGACCGGGGAGCTGTTTTTT,CASRKGQGRTGELFF
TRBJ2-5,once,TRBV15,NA,TGTGCCACCAGCAGGGGGCCCGGGGGGACCCAGTACTTC,CATSRGPGGTQYF
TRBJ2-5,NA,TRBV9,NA,TGTGCCAGCAGCGTCGGCAGGGTAGGGGAGACCCAGTACTTC,CASSVGRVGETQYF
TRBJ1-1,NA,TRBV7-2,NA,TGTGCCAGCAGCAGCCTGACGGGGGGAGGCACTGAAGCTTTCTTT,CASSSLTGGGTEAFF
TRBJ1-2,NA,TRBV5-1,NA,TGCGCCAGCAGCTTGCCAGGGAAAGTCGATGGCTACACCTTC,CASSLPGKVDGYTF
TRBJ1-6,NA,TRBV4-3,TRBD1,TGCGCCAGCAGCCTACAGGGGTCTAATTCACCCCTCCACTTT,CASSLQGSNSPLHF
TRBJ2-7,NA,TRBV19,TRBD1,TGTGCCAGTAGTGGGGACAGGGGGTATGGCTATACCTACGAGCAGTACTTC,CASSGDRGYGYTYEQYF
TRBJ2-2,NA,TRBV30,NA,TGTGCCTGGAATTTAAGGGGGATGACGTTGTTTTTT,CAWNLRGMTLFF
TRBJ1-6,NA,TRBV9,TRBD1,TGTGCCAGCAGCCCCCACGGTGGACAGGTTGTTTTT,CASSPHGGQVVF
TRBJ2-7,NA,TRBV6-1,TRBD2,TGTGCCAGCAGTGAAGTGCCACGGGAGGACGAGCAGTACTTC,CASSEVPREDEQYF
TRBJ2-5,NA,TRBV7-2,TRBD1,TGTGCCAGCAGCTTCGTAGGGGGCTCCCAAGAGACCCAGTACTTC,CASSFVGGSQETQYF
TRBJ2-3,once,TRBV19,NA,TGTGCCAGTAGTCCTACCCCATCCAGGGGAGCAGATACGCAGTATTTT,CASSPTPSRGADTQYF
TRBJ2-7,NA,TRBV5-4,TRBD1,TGTGCCAGCAGCCGGGACAGGGGGACCTACGAGCAGTACTTC,CASSRDRGTYEQYF
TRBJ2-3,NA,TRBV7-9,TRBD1,TGTGCCAGCAGCTTAGACAGGGGGGATACGCAGTATTTT,CASSLDRGDTQYF
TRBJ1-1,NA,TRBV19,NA,TGTGCCAGTAGTATGAGTTCCGGTGGAGATATGAACACTGAAGCTTTCTTT,CASSMSSGGDMNTEAFF
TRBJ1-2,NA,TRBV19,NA,TGTGCCAGTAGTATAGCACAGTACGGCTACACCTTC,CASSIAQYGYTF
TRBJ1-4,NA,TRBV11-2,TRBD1,TGTGCCAGCAGCACCCGGACAGGGGGAGGTGAAAAACTGTTTTTT,CASSTRTGGGEKLFF
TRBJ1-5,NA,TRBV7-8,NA,TGTGCCAGCAGCTCCCGCCAGGGGCCAAATCAGCCCCAGCATTTT,CASSSRQGPNQPQHF
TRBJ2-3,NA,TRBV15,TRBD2,TGTGCCACCAGCAGAATAACTAGCGGGGGGGCGGGAGGTACAGATACGCAGTATTTT,CATSRITSGGAGGTDTQYF
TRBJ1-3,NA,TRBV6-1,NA,TGTGCCAGCAGTGAACGGGGGGGCGGGGACACCATATATTTT,CASSERGGGDTIYF
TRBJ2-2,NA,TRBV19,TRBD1,TGTGCCAGTCGGGACAGAGGCGCCGGGGAGCTGTTTTTT,CASRDRGAGELFF
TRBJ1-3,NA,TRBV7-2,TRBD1,TGTGCCAGCAGCTTAGGTATCAGGGGGACGGATGGAAACACCATATATTTT,CASSLGIRGTDGNTIYF
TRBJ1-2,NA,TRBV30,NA,TGTGCCTGGAGTATGGCAACTAGTGGCTACACCTTC,CAWSMATSGYTF
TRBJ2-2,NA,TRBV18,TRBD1,TGTGCCAGCTCATCAACAGGGGCCGGGGAGCTGTTTTTT,CASSSTGAGELFF
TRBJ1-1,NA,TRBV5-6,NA,TGTGCCAGCAGCCCGGGGGGTCGAAACACTGAAGCTTTCTTT,CASSPGGRNTEAFF
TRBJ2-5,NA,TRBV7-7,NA,TGTGCTAGCAGCCCCCAGAAATGGGACTACCAAGAGACCCAGTACTTC,CASSPQKWDYQETQYF
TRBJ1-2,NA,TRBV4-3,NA,TGCGCCAGCAGCCAAGATCCCGGGGGTGCATTCGGCTACACCTTC,CASSQDPGGAFGYTF
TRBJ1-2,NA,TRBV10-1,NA,TGCGCCAGCAGGGGGACAAACTATGGCTACACCTTC,CASRGTNYGYTF
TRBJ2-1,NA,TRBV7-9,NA,TGTGCCAGCAGCCTTCGGAATGAGCAGTTCTTC,CASSLRNEQFF
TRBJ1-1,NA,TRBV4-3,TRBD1,TGCGCCAGCAGCCAAGATCTAGGGGGCGCGGGCACTGAAGCTTTCTTT,CASSQDLGGAGTEAFF
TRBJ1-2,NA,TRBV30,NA,TGTGCGACATCCGGGCCCCGGACGGGAGGCTACACCTTC,CATSGPRTGGYTF